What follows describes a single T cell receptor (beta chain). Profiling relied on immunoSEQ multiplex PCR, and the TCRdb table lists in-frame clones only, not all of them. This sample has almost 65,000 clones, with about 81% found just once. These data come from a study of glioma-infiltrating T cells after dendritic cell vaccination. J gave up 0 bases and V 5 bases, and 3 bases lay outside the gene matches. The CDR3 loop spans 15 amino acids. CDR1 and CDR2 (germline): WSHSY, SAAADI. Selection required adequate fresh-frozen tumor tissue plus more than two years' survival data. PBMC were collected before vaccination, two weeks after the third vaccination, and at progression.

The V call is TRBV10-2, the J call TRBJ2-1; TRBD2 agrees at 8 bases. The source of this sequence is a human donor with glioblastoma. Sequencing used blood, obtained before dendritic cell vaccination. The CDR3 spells CASSLAGSSYNEQFF. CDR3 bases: TGCGCCAGCAGTTTAGCGGGGAGCTCCTACAATGAGCAGTTCTTC.